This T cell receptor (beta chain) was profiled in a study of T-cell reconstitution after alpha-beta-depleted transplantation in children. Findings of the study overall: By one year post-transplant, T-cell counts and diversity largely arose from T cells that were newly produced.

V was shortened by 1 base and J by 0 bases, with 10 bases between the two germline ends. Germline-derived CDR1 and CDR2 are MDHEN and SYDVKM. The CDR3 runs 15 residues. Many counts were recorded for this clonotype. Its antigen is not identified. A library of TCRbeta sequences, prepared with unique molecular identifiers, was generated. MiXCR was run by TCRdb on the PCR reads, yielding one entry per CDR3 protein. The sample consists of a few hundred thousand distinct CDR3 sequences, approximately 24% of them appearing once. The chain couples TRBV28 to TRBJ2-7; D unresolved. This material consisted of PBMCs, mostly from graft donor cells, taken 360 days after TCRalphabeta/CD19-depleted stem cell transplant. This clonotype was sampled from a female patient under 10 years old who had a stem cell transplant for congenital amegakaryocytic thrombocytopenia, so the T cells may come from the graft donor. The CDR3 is CASSLFTWGSYEQYF. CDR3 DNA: TGTGCCAGCAGTTTATTCACCTGGGGCTCCTACGAGCAGTACTTC.